This is a list of T cell receptor beta chains from one sample in a study of cytomegalovirus exposure and HLA in healthy donors. Here immunoSEQ multiplex PCR was the method, and the copy in TCRdb shows in-frame clones only, minus some. The data show 150,000 to 160,000 clones, 70% to 85% seen once. Sequenced material: PBMCs. The receptors shown here come from a man aged 25-40 years in good health and CMV-seronegative. The CDR3 runs from the conserved cysteine through the conserved F or W. The D gene is left open where the match is weak. The size entry is marked missing in some rows and otherwise reads once, few, many or a size class.

J gene: TRBJ2-3
D gene: -
V gene: TRBV1
clone size: -
CDR3 DNA: TGCACCAGCAGCCAATTCCTAGCGGCTAGCACAGATACGCAGTATTTT
CDR3 protein: CTSSQFLAASTDTQYF

J gene: TRBJ2-2
D gene: -
V gene: TRBV11-2
clone size: -
CDR3 DNA: TGTGCCAGCAGCTCGGCCGGGACACTCAACACCGGGGAGCTGTTTTTT
CDR3 protein: CASSSAGTLNTGELFF

J gene: TRBJ2-5
D gene: -
V gene: TRBV28
clone size: -
CDR3 DNA: TGTGCCGTCTCTTCAGCGGGTCAAGAGACCCAGTACTTC
CDR3 protein: CAVSSAGQETQYF

J gene: TRBJ2-7
D gene: -
V gene: TRBV28
clone size: -
CDR3 DNA: TGTGCCAGCAGTAGCAGGGGTTACGAGCAGTACTTC
CDR3 protein: CASSSRGYEQYF

J gene: TRBJ2-3
D gene: -
V gene: TRBV27
clone size: once
CDR3 DNA: TGTGCCAGCAGTTTAAGACAGCTTTTGGATACGCAGTATTTT
CDR3 protein: CASSLRQLLDTQYF

J gene: TRBJ2-2
D gene: TRBD2
V gene: TRBV4-2
clone size: -
CDR3 DNA: TGTGCCAGCAGCCCCGACCAGCTAGCGGGGGGTAGGACCGGGGAGCTGTTTTTT
CDR3 protein: CASSPDQLAGGRTGELFF

J gene: TRBJ1-2
D gene: -
V gene: TRBV6-1
clone size: -
CDR3 DNA: TGTGCCACCACAGGAAACCTTAACTATGGCTACACCTTC
CDR3 protein: CATTGNLNYGYTF

J gene: TRBJ2-7
D gene: -
V gene: TRBV5-1
clone size: -
CDR3 DNA: TGCGCCAGCAGCTTTGCAGGACTTAGCTCCTACGAGCAGTACTTC
CDR3 protein: CASSFAGLSSYEQYF

J gene: TRBJ2-5
D gene: TRBD2
V gene: TRBV4-1
clone size: few
CDR3 DNA: TGCGCCAGCAGCCAAGTTTGGGCGGGGGGGAAAGAGACCCAGTACTTC
CDR3 protein: CASSQVWAGGKETQYF

J gene: TRBJ1-6
D gene: -
V gene: TRBV7-3
clone size: -
CDR3 DNA: TGTGCCAGCAGCTTAATGGGTCAGGGAACGGGTTCACCCCTCCACTTT
CDR3 protein: CASSLMGQGTGSPLHF

J gene: TRBJ2-1
D gene: TRBD2
V gene: TRBV11-3
clone size: -
CDR3 DNA: TGTGCCAGCAGCTTGACTAGCGGGGTAGTAAACAATGAGCAGTTCTTC
CDR3 protein: CASSLTSGVVNNEQFF

J gene: TRBJ2-3
D gene: TRBD1
V gene: TRBV5-4
clone size: -
CDR3 DNA: TGTGCCAGCAGCTGGCCTGACAGGGCAGATACGCAGTATTTT
CDR3 protein: CASSWPDRADTQYF

J gene: TRBJ2-3
D gene: TRBD2
V gene: TRBV4-2
clone size: -
CDR3 DNA: TGTGCCAGCAGCTCGCGGGGGAGCGACAGTGCAGATACGCAGTATTTT
CDR3 protein: CASSSRGSDSADTQYF

J gene: TRBJ1-3
D gene: -
V gene: TRBV19
clone size: -
CDR3 DNA: TGTGCCAGTAGTCCAGGGACAAGAAACACCATATATTTT
CDR3 protein: CASSPGTRNTIYF

J gene: TRBJ1-1
D gene: -
V gene: TRBV19
clone size: -
CDR3 DNA: TGTGCCAGTAGTATAGATGTAAGCAATGAAGCTTTCTTT
CDR3 protein: CASSIDVSNEAFF

J gene: TRBJ2-7
D gene: TRBD1
V gene: TRBV6-5
clone size: -
CDR3 DNA: TGTGCCAGCAGTTACGGACAGGGAGGCAACGAGCAGTACTTC
CDR3 protein: CASSYGQGGNEQYF

J gene: TRBJ1-1
D gene: TRBD1
V gene: TRBV2
clone size: -
CDR3 DNA: TGTGCCAGCAGCCTCGGAAAGACAGGGTGGGGCACTGAAGCTTTCTTT
CDR3 protein: CASSLGKTGWGTEAFF

J gene: TRBJ1-2
D gene: TRBD1
V gene: TRBV5-6
clone size: -
CDR3 DNA: TGTGCCAGCAGCCCCGGGACAGGGGTCGTCTATGGCTACACCTTC
CDR3 protein: CASSPGTGVVYGYTF

J gene: TRBJ2-4
D gene: -
V gene: TRBV5-6
clone size: -
CDR3 DNA: TGTGCCAGCAGCCAACAGGGAGCCAAAAACATTCAGTACTTC
CDR3 protein: CASSQQGAKNIQYF

J gene: TRBJ1-2
D gene: -
V gene: TRBV9
clone size: -
CDR3 DNA: TGTGCCAGCAGCGTAGACACGGGATTAGGTGGCTACACCTTC
CDR3 protein: CASSVDTGLGGYTF

J gene: TRBJ1-1
D gene: -
V gene: TRBV7-9
clone size: -
CDR3 DNA: TGTGCCACACGGCAGGAGAACACTGAAGCTTTCTTT
CDR3 protein: CATRQENTEAFF

J gene: TRBJ2-7
D gene: -
V gene: TRBV4-1
clone size: -
CDR3 DNA: TGCGCCAGCAGCCAAGAGGACGGGAGCTACGAGCAGTACTTC
CDR3 protein: CASSQEDGSYEQYF

J gene: TRBJ2-7
D gene: -
V gene: TRBV9
clone size: -
CDR3 DNA: TGTGCCAGCAGCGTAGGGGGCAACTCCTACGAGCAGTACTTC
CDR3 protein: CASSVGGNSYEQYF

J gene: TRBJ1-1
D gene: -
V gene: TRBV5-1
clone size: -
CDR3 DNA: TGCGCCAGCAGCTTGGACGGGGGGAGGTACACTGAAGCTTTCTTT
CDR3 protein: CASSLDGGRYTEAFF

J gene: TRBJ2-7
D gene: -
V gene: TRBV5-1
clone size: -
CDR3 DNA: TGCGCCAGCAGCTTTGGGGGGGCCTCCGACTACGAGCAGTACTTC
CDR3 protein: CASSFGGASDYEQYF

J gene: TRBJ2-2
D gene: -
V gene: TRBV6-5
clone size: -
CDR3 DNA: TGTGCCAGCAGTTACTCGTGGCAGACCGGGGAGCTGTTTTTT
CDR3 protein: CASSYSWQTGELFF

J gene: TRBJ1-5
D gene: -
V gene: TRBV7-2
clone size: -
CDR3 DNA: TGTGCCAGCAGCTTAGGGGGCACAGAAAATCAGCCCCAGCATTTT
CDR3 protein: CASSLGGTENQPQHF

J gene: TRBJ2-7
D gene: TRBD1
V gene: TRBV28
clone size: -
CDR3 DNA: TGTGCCAGCAGTTTCCGGGACAGGGGGTCCTACGAGCAGTACTTC
CDR3 protein: CASSFRDRGSYEQYF

J gene: TRBJ1-3
D gene: -
V gene: TRBV11-2
clone size: -
CDR3 DNA: TGTGCCAGCAGCTTTGTGGGCGGAAACACCATATATTTT
CDR3 protein: CASSFVGGNTIYF

J gene: TRBJ2-3
D gene: -
V gene: TRBV10-3
clone size: -
CDR3 DNA: TGTGCCATCAGTGAGTCAGAGGGTTATACAGATACGCAGTATTTT
CDR3 protein: CAISESEGYTDTQYF

J gene: TRBJ2-1
D gene: TRBD2
V gene: TRBV29-1
clone size: -
CDR3 DNA: TGCAGCGCAGTGCGGGGGGTGTCCTACAATGAGCAGTTCTTC
CDR3 protein: CSAVRGVSYNEQFF